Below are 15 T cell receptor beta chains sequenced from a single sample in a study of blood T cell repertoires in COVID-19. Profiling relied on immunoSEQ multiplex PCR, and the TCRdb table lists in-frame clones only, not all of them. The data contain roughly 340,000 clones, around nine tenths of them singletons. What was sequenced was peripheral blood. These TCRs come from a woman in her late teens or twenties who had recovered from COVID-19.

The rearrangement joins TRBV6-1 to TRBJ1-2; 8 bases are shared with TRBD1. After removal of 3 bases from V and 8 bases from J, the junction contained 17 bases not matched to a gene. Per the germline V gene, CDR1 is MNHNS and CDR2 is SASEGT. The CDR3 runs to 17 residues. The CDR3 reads CASSDEEDRDPFGGYTF. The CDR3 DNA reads TGTGCCAGCAGTGACGAGGAGGACAGGGACCCCTTCGGGGGCTACACCTTC.

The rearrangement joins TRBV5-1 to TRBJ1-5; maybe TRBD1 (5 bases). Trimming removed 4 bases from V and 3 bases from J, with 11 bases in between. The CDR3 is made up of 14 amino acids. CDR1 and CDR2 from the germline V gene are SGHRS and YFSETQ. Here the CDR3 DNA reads TGCGCCAGCAGCCCCCGGGGGGACAATCAGCCCCAGCATTTT. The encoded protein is CASSPRGDNQPQHF.

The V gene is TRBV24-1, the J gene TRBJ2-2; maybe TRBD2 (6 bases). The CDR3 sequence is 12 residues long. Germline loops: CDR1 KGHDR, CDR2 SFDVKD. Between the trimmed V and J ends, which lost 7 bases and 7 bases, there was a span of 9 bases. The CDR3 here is CATRVGGGELFF. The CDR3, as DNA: TGTGCCACCAGAGTCGGGGGCGGGGAGCTGTTTTTT.

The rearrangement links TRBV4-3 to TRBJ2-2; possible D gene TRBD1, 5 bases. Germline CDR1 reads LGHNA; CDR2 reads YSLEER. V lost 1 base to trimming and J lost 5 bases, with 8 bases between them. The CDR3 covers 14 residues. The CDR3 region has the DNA TGCGCCAGCAGCCAAGTCCAGGGTACCGGGGAGCTGTTTTTT. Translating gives CASSQVQGTGELFF.

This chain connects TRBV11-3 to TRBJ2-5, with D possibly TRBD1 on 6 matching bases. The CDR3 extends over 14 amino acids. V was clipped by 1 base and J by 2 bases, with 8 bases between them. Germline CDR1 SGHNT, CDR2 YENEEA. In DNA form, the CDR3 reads TGTGCCAGCAGCTTAGGACAGGATCAAGAGACCCAGTACTTC. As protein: CASSLGQDQETQYF.

The CDR3 loop is CASSLLSSGRTGELFF. In DNA form, the CDR3 reads TGTGCCAGCAGTTTATTGTCTAGCGGGAGGACCGGGGAGCTGTTTTTT. The rearrangement uses TRBV28 and TRBJ2-2, with TRBD2 matching 11 bases. Germline-derived CDR1 and CDR2 are MDHEN and SYDVKM. With V trimmed by 1 base and J by 5 bases, 3 bases remained unmatched. CDR3 length: 16 amino acids.

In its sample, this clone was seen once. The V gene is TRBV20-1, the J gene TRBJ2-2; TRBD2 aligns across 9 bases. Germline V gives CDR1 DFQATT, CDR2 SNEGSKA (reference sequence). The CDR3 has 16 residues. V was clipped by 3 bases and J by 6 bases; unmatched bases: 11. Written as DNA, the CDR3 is TGCAGTGCTAGTGCCATTGCGGGAGGGCTTCCCGGGGAGCTGTTTTTT. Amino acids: CSASAIAGGLPGELFF.

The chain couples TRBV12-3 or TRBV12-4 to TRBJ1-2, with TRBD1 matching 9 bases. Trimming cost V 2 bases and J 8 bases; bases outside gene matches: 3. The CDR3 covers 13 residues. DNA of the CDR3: TGTGCCAGCAGTTTAACAGGGGGCGGGGGCTACACCTTC. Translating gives CASSLTGGGGYTF.

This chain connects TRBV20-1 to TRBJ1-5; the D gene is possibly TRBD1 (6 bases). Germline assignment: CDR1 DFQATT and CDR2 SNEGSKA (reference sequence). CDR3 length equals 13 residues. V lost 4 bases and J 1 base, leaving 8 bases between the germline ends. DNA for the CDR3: TGCAGTGCTACTGACAGGAGCAATCAGCCCCAGCATTTT. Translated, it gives CSATDRSNQPQHF.

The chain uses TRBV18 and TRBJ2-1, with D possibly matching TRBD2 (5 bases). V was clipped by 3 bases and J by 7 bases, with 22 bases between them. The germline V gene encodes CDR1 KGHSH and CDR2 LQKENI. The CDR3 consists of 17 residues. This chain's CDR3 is CASSPGVWQLSGNEQFF. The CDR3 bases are TGTGCCAGCTCACCCGGGGTGTGGCAATTGAGTGGGAATGAGCAGTTCTTC.

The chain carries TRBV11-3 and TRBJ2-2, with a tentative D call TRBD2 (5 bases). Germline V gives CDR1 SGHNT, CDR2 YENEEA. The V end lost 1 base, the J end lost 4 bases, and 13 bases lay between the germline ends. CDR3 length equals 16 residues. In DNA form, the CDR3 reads TGTGCCAGCAGCTTAGTACGGGGTGCGGGCACCGGGGAGCTGTTTTTT. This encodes CASSLVRGAGTGELFF.

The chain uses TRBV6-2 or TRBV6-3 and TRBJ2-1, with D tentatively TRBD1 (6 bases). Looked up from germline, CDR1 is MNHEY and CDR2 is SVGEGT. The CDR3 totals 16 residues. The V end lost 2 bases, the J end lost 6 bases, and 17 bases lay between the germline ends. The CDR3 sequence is CASSYRDTPWRNEQFF. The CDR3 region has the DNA TGTGCCAGCAGTTACCGGGACACCCCTTGGCGCAATGAGCAGTTCTTC.

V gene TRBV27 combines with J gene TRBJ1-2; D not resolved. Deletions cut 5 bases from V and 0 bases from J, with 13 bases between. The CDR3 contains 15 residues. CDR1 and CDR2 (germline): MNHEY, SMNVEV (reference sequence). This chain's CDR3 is CASSPQRAANYGYTF. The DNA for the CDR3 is TGTGCCAGCAGTCCTCAGAGGGCAGCTAACTATGGCTACACCTTC.

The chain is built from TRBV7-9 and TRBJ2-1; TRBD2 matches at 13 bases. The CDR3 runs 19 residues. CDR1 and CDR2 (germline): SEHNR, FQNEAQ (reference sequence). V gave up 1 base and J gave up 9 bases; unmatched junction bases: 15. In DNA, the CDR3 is TGTGCCAGCAGCTTAGGGGCCCCCGTAACTAGCGGGAGGGCCGGTGAGCAGTTCTTC. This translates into CASSLGAPVTSGRAGEQFF.

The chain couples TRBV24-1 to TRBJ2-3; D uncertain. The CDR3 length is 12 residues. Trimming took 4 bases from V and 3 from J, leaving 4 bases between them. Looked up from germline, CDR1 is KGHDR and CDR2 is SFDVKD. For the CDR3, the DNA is TGTGCCACCAGTGACCGGACAGATACGCAGTATTTT. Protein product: CATSDRTDTQYF.